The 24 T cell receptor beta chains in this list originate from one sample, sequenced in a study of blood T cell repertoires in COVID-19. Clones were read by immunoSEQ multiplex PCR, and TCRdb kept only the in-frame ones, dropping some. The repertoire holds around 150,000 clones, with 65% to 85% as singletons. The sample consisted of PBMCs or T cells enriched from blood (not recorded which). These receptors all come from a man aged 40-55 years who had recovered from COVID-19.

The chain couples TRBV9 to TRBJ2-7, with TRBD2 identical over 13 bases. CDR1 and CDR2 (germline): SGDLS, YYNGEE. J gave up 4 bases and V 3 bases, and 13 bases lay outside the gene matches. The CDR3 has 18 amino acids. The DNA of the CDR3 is TGTGCCAGCAGCGCAGCCGAGACACTAGCGGGGGGGCCTTACGAGCAGTACGTC. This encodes CASSAAETLAGGPYEQYV.

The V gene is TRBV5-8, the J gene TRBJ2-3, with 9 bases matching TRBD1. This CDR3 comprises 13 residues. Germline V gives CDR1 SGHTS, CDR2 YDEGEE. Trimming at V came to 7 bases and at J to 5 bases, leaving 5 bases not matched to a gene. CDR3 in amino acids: CASGQGRRDTQYF. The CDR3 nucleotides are TGTGCCAGCGGACAGGGGCGGAGAGATACGCAGTATTTT.

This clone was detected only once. The CDR3 sequence: CASSLDGTGPGNTIYF. CDR3 sequence (DNA): TGTGCCAGCAGTTTAGACGGGACAGGCCCTGGAAACACCATATATTTT. This rearrangement joins TRBV27 to TRBJ1-3, with 8 bases aligning to TRBD1. After removal of 2 bases from V and 2 bases from J, the junction contained 5 bases not matched to a gene. The length of the CDR3 is 16 residues. Per germline, CDR1 MNHEY and CDR2 SMNVEV (reference sequence).

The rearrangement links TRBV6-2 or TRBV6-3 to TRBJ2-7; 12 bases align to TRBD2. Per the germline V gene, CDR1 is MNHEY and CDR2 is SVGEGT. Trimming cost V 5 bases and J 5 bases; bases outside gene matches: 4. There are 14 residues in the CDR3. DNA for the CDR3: TGTGCCAGCAGTAGACTAGCGGGGGTCCACGAGCAGTACTTC. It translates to CASSRLAGVHEQYF.

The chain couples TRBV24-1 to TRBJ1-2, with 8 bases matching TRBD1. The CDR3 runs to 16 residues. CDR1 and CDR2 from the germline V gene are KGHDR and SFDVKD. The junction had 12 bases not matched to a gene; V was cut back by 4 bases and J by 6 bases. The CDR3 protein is CATSESGTGEWHGYTF. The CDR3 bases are TGTGCCACCAGTGAGTCCGGGACAGGCGAATGGCATGGCTACACCTTC.

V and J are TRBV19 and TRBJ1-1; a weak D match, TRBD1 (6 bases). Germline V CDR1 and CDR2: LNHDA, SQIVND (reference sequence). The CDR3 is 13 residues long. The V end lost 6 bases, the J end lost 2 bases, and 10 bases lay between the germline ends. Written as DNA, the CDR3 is TGTGCCAGTAGCACCGGGACAAACACTGAAGCTTTCTTT. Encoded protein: CASSTGTNTEAFF.

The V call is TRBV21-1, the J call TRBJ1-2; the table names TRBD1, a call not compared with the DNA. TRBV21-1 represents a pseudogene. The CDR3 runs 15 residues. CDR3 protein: CASGGQGWDSYGYTF. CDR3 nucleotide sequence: TGTGCCAGCGGGGGACAGGGGTGGGATAGCTATGGCTACACCTTC.

CDR3 bases: TGTGCCAGTAGTCAGGGTTGGAATCAGCCCCAGCATTTT. Amino acids: CASSQGWNQPQHF. V and J are TRBV19 and TRBJ1-5; D perhaps matches TRBD1 (5 bases). Trimming shortened V by 5 bases and J by 4 bases, and 9 bases separated the two germline ends. Germline CDR1 reads LNHDA; CDR2 reads SQIVND (reference sequence). The CDR3 consists of 13 residues.

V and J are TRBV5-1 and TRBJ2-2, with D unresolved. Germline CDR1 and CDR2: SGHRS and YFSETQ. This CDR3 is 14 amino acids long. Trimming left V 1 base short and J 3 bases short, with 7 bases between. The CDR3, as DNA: TGCGCCAGCAGCTTGACAACGCACACCGGGGAGCTGTTTTTT. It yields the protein CASSLTTHTGELFF.

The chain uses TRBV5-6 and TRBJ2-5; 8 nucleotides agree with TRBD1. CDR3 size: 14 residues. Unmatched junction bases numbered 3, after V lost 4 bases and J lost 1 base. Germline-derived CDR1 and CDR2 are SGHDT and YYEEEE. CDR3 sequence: CASSRGTGQETQYF. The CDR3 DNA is TGTGCCAGCAGCCGAGGGACAGGCCAAGAGACCCAGTACTTC.

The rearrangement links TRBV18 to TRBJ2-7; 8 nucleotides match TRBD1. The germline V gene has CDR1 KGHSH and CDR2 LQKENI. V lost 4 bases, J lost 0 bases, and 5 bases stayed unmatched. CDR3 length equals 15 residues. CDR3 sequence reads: CASSLPGTGSYEQYF. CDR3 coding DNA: TGTGCCAGCTCACTACCCGGGACAGGCTCCTACGAGCAGTACTTC. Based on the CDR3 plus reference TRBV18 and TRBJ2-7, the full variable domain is NAGVMQNPRHLVRRRGQEARLRCSPMKGHSHVYWYRQLPEEGLKFMVYLQKENIIDESGMPKERFSAEFPKEGPSILRIQQVVRGDSAAYFCASSLPGTGSYEQYFGPGTRLTVT.

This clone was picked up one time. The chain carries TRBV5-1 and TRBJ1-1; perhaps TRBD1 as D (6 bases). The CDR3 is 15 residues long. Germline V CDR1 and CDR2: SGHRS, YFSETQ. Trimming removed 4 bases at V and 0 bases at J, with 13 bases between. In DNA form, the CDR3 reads TGCGCCAGCAGCACCTCGACAGGTATGAACACTGAAGCTTTCTTT. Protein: CASSTSTGMNTEAFF.

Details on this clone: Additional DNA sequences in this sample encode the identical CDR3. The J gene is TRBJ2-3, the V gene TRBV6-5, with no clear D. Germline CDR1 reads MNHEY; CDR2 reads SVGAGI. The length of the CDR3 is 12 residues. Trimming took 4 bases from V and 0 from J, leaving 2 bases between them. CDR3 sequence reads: CASSSSTDTQYF. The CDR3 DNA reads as TGTGCCAGCAGTTCGAGCACAGATACGCAGTATTTT.

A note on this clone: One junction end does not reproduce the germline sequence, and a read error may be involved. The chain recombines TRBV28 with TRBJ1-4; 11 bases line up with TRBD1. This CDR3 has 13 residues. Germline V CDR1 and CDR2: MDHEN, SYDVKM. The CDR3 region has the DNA TGTGCCAGCAGTTCGGGACAGGGGGGCTCAATGGTTTTT. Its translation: CASSSGQGGSMVF.

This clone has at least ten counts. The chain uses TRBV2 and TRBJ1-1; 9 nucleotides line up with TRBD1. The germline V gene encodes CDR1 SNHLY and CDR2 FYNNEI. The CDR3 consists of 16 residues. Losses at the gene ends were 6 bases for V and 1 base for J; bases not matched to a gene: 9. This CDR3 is CASREQGAGWNTEAFF. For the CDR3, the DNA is TGTGCCAGCAGGGAACAGGGGGCGGGTTGGAACACTGAAGCTTTCTTT.

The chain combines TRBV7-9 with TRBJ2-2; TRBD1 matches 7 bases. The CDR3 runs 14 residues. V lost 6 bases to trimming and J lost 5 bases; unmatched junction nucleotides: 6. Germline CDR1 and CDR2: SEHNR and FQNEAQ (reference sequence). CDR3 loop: CASRTGFVTGELFF. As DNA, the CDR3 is TGTGCCAGCAGGACAGGGTTCGTAACCGGGGAGCTGTTTTTT.

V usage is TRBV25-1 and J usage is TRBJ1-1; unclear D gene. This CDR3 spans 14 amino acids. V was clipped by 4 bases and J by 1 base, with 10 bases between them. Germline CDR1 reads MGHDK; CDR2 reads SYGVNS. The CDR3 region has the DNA TGTGCCAGCAGTGGGTGGAGAGAGAACACTGAAGCTTTCTTT. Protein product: CASSGWRENTEAFF. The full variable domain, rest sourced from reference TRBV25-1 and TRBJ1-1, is EADIYQTPRYLVIGTGKKITLECSQTMGHDKMYWYQQDPGMELHLIHYSYGVNSTEKGDLSSESTVSRIRTEHFPLTLESARPSHTSQYLCASSGWRENTEAFFGQGTRLTVV.

Written as DNA, the CDR3 is TGCAGCGTTGACCCCGGGGAGGTAGCGGGCTACACCTTC. It translates to CSVDPGEVAGYTF. The chain couples TRBV29-1 to TRBJ1-2; the D is unclear. Germline V gene sequence: CDR1 SQVTM, CDR2 ANQGSEA. With 3 bases removed from V and 8 bases from J, the gap between germline ends came to 16 bases. CDR3 length: 13 residues.

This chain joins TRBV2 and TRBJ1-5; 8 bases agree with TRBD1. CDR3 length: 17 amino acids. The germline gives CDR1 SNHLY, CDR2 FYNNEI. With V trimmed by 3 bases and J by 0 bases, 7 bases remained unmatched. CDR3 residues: CASSEDRAGVSNQPQHF. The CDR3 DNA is TGTGCCAGCAGTGAGGACAGGGCGGGAGTTAGCAATCAGCCCCAGCATTTT. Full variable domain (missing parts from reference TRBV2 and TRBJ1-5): EPEVTQTPSHQVTQMGQEVILRCVPISNHLYFYWYRQILGQKVEFLVSFYNNEISEKSEIFDDQFSVERPDGSNFTLKIRSTKLEDSAMYFCASSEDRAGVSNQPQHFGDGTRLSIL.

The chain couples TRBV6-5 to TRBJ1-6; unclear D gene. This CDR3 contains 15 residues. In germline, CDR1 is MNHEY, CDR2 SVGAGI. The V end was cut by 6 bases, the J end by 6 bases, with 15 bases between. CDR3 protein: CASRIQPHPNSPLHF. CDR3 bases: TGTGCCAGCAGGATACAGCCTCACCCTAATTCACCCCTCCACTTT.

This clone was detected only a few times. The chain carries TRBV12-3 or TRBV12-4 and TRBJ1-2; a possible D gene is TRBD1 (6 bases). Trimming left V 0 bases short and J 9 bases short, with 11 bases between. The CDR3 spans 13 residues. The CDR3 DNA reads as TGTGCCAGCAGTTTAGCGGCAGGGGAGAGCTACACCTTC. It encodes CASSLAAGESYTF.

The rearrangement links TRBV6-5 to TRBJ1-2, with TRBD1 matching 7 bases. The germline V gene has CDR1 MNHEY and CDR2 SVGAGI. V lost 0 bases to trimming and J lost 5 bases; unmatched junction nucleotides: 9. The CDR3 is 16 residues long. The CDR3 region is CASSYSRGGLQYGYTF. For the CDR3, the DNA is TGTGCCAGCAGTTACTCGAGAGGGGGCCTCCAGTATGGCTACACCTTC.

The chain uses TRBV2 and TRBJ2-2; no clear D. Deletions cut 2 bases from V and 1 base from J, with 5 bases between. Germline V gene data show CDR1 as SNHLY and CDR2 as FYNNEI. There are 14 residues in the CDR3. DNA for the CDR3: TGTGCCAGCAGTGAAATAGTGAACACCGGGGAGCTGTTTTTT. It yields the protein CASSEIVNTGELFF.

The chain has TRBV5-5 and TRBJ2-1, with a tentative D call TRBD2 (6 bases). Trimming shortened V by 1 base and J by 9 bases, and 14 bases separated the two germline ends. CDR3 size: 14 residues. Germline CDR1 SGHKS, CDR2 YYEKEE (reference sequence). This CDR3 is CASSLTTSSGEQFF. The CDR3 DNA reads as TGTGCCAGCAGCTTGACAACTAGTAGCGGTGAGCAGTTCTTC.